This T cell receptor beta chain was sequenced for a study of blood T cell repertoires in COVID-19 (dated by TCRdb to the early 2020s). Looking at the study overall: Samples from collaborators originated in the United States, Italy and Spain and spanned both the acute and convalescent phases of COVID-19. The material from the prospective study consisted of cDNA or gDNA derived from T cells, B-cell-depleted T cells, or PBMCs. Subjects who had been exposed to COVID-19, were actively infected with it, or had recovered from it provided the deeply sampled blood TCRbeta repertoires that made up the dataset. The repertoires were released in a freely available public database meant as a resource for research on the immune response to SARS-CoV-2. Samples were obtained from the ongoing ImmuneRACE study (first 160 participants) and from about 1,300 subjects provided by 6 global collaborators. Nearly every sample came with metadata listing a de-identified subject ID, COVID-19 status, age in years and sex. Where available, HLA class I and class II types were taken from metadata supplied by the sample provider and were not determined by assay-based typing. The research as a whole found: The quantity of clinical and demographic metadata differed by source and by participant and was supplied without curation.

The collaborating institutions used their own protocols to collect whole blood in K2EDTA tubes. For TCRbeta analysis, collaborator samples were shipped as frozen whole blood, as isolated PBMCs, or as DNA extracted from either sample type. With respect to this clone: The specificity of this receptor is unknown. Base qualities are not at hand, and no much larger clone is one base apart.

TCRbeta CDR3 regions were amplified from genomic DNA using the immunoSEQ Assay, a bias-controlled multiplex PCR. The study's own analysis went as follows. The number of nucleated cells in each sample was estimated by amplification of reference gene primers within the assay. To quantify the absolute abundance of each unique TCRbeta CDR3 rearrangement, sequence reads were collapsed and filtered. For each sample, productive Simpson clonality was calculated as the square root of Simpson's diversity index over productive rearrangements. The source is immuneACCESS, and TCRdb retained only in-frame sequences with V and J called. Part of the clones is not carried over; for the studies checked, unresolved V genes explain less than half of this, and the remainder is unexplained. Clonal size and the V and J genes are those of that table, whereas D and trimming came from the DNA. The sample profile shows about 140,000 clones; 86% of them were found once. Approximately 8% of the sample is in the top ten clones.

V ends up 6 bases short and J 3 bases short, with an unmatched junction base count of 5. Its CDR3 holds 14 amino acids, cysteine through phenylalanine. The read is trimmed to its CDR3 DNA, 42 bases read in frame from base 1. As encoded in the germline V gene, CDR1 is LGHNT while CDR2 is FRNRAP. The sequence is built from TRBV12-5 and TRBJ2-5; 9 bases in the middle match TRBD1. Sequenced sample: peripheral blood. The origin of this receptor is a woman between 55 and 75 years old with acute or convalescent COVID-19. The CDR3 here reads CASGTGTGKETQYF. In nucleotide form, the sequence is TGTGCTAGTGGAACCGGGACAGGGAAAGAGACCCAGTACTTC.